This entry lists 23 T cell receptor beta chains sequenced from one sample in a study of cytomegalovirus exposure and HLA in healthy donors. The PCR used 60 Vbeta and 13 Jbeta primers. Data came from immunoSEQ multiplex PCR; TCRdb stores just in-frame clones and leaves some out. The repertoire includes 150,000 to 200,000 clones, 65% to 90% of them detected once, and under 2.5% sits in the top ten. The sequenced sample consisted of PBMCs. The receptors here all came from a woman aged 18 to 35 in good health and CMV-seronegative.

This chain links TRBV19 with TRBJ2-1; TRBD2 matches at 15 bases. V lost 5 bases, J lost 7 bases, and 12 bases stayed unmatched. Germline CDR1 and CDR2: LNHDA and SQIVND (reference sequence). CDR3 size: 18 residues. This CDR3 reads CASSQGLAGGPDWNEQFF. CDR3 coding DNA: TGTGCCAGTAGTCAGGGACTAGCGGGGGGTCCTGACTGGAATGAGCAGTTCTTC.

This clone was detected once. The genes are TRBV28 and TRBJ2-5, with D perhaps matching TRBD2 (6 bases). The end of the DNA aligns better with TRBJ2-7, so the J call may be wrong. From germline, CDR1 is MDHEN and CDR2 SYDVKM. The CDR3 is 14 amino acids. As DNA, the CDR3 is TGTGCCAGCGTCGCTAGCGACTCATCGTACGAGCAGTACTTC. It yields the protein CASVASDSSYEQYF.

The rearrangement links TRBV5-1 to TRBJ2-7; 9 bases line up with TRBD2. The CDR3 extends over 15 amino acids. CDR1 and CDR2 from the germline V gene are SGHRS and YFSETQ. Trimming took 0 bases from V and 1 from J; bases not matched to a gene: 2. CDR3 residues: CASSLGRGGSYEQYF. The CDR3 DNA sequence: TGCGCCAGCAGCTTGGGGCGGGGGGGGTCCTACGAGCAGTACTTC.

V is TRBV2 and J is TRBJ2-3; 7 nucleotides align to TRBD2. Per germline, CDR1 SNHLY and CDR2 FYNNEI. Trimming removed 8 bases from V and 2 bases from J; junction bases left unmatched: 7. This CDR3 spans 14 amino acids. CDR3 bases: TGTGCCAGCTCTCTGGGACTATTCACAGATACGCAGTATTTT. Translation: CASSLGLFTDTQYF.

The chain is built from TRBV29-1 and TRBJ2-4; TRBD2 matches at 11 bases. V was clipped by 4 bases and J by 5 bases; unmatched bases: 10. This CDR3 has 16 amino acids. Germline V gene sequence: CDR1 SQVTM, CDR2 ANQGSEA. The chain's CDR3 is CSVVGTSGGGENIQYF. In DNA form, the CDR3 reads TGCAGCGTTGTGGGGACTAGCGGAGGGGGGGAAAACATTCAGTACTTC.

V and J are TRBV7-2 and TRBJ1-1; D gene uncertain. Germline V gene lookup returns CDR1 SGHTA and CDR2 FQGNSA. CDR3 length: 13 residues. Trimming stripped 3 bases from V and 5 bases from J, with 10 bases between. CDR3 DNA sequence: TGTGCCAGCAGCTTTCTCTTGAGGACTGAAGCTTTCTTT. This gives the protein CASSFLLRTEAFF.

The chain uses TRBV7-2 and TRBJ2-2; tentatively, D is TRBD1 (5 bases). This CDR3 contains 15 residues. CDR1 and CDR2 (germline): SGHTA, FQGNSA. V lost 4 bases, J lost 3 bases, and 12 bases lay in between. CDR3 sequence reads: CASSSEGAYTGELFF. The CDR3 DNA follows: TGTGCCAGCAGCTCAGAAGGGGCCTACACCGGGGAGCTGTTTTTT.

V usage is TRBV28 and J usage is TRBJ2-1; the match to TRBD1 covers 10 bases. Germline-derived CDR1 and CDR2 are MDHEN and SYDVKM. The CDR3 is 15 amino acids. J was trimmed by 6 bases and V by 2 bases; bases with no gene match: 4. The CDR3 sequence: CASSLQGQGSNEQFF. CDR3 in DNA: TGTGCCAGCAGTTTACAGGGACAGGGGTCCAATGAGCAGTTCTTC.

The V call is TRBV19, the J call TRBJ2-2, with TRBD1 identical over 7 bases. The CDR3 consists of 15 residues. Germline lookup yields CDR1 LNHDA and CDR2 SQIVND (reference sequence). Losses at the gene ends were 4 bases for V and 7 bases for J; bases not matched to a gene: 9. The CDR3 region is CASSTRQGWSGELFF. The CDR3 DNA is TGTGCCAGTAGTACGAGACAGGGATGGAGCGGGGAGCTGTTTTTT.

The chain recombines TRBV5-1 with TRBJ2-7, with 7 bases identical to TRBD1. V gave up 4 bases and J gave up 3 bases; unmatched junction bases: 7. CDR1 and CDR2 (germline): SGHRS, YFSETQ. The CDR3 runs 14 residues. The CDR3 here is CASSHRGEVYEQYF. For the CDR3, the DNA is TGCGCCAGCAGCCACAGGGGAGAAGTCTACGAGCAGTACTTC.

The chain joins TRBV11-3 to TRBJ2-1, with TRBD2 identical over 11 bases. This CDR3 spans 16 amino acids. CDR1 and CDR2 (germline): SGHNT, YENEEA. Trimming at V came to 1 base and at J to 7 bases, leaving 6 bases not matched to a gene. CDR3 in amino acids: CASSLGGSGGVNEQFF. The CDR3 DNA reads as TGTGCCAGCAGCTTAGGTGGTAGCGGGGGGGTAAATGAGCAGTTCTTC.

The chain has TRBV28 and TRBJ1-1; D is ambiguous. The germline V and J ends were trimmed by 5 bases and 3 bases, with 19 bases remaining between them. Germline CDR1 MDHEN, CDR2 SYDVKM. This CDR3 is built from 16 residues. CDR3 sequence (DNA): TGTGCCAGCAGTCCGGCGGCCGCGAGGGCGGACACTGAAGCTTTCTTT. Its protein is CASSPAAARADTEAFF.

This clone was counted between two and nine times. This rearrangement joins TRBV9 to TRBJ1-5; D unresolved. Looked up from germline, CDR1 is SGDLS and CDR2 is YYNGEE. The V and J ends lost 0 bases and 0 bases respectively, with 4 bases between them. The length of the CDR3 is 14 residues. Here the CDR3 DNA reads TGTGCCAGCAGCGTAGGTAATAGCAATCAGCCCCAGCATTTT. Protein product: CASSVGNSNQPQHF. The entire variable domain, with the rest obtained from reference TRBV9 and TRBJ1-5, is as follows: DSGVTQTPKHLITATGQRVTLRCSPRSGDLSVYWYQQSLDQGLQFLIQYYNGEERAKGNILERFSAQQFPDLHSELNLSSLELGDSALYFCASSVGNSNQPQHFGDGTRLSIL.

CDR3 residues: CASNRDTEAFF. The DNA for the CDR3 is TGTGCCAGCAATCGCGATACTGAAGCTTTCTTT. The chain joins TRBV7-9 to TRBJ1-1; D not certain. V shed 7 bases and J shed 5 bases, with 8 bases lying between them. The germline V gene encodes CDR1 SEHNR and CDR2 FQNEAQ (reference sequence). The CDR3 sequence is 11 residues long.

This clone was observed once. CDR3 sequence reads: CASSGQGLGNEQYF. CDR3 bases: TGTGCCAGCAGTGGACAGGGTTTAGGTAACGAGCAGTACTTC. V gene TRBV6-4 combines with J gene TRBJ2-7, with 7 bases that match TRBD1. With 4 bases clipped from V and 5 bases from J, the junction kept 8 bases outside the gene matches. Germline lookup yields CDR1 MRHNA and CDR2 SNTAGT. This CDR3 spans 14 amino acids.

The V and J genes are TRBV28 and TRBJ2-5; TRBD2 agrees at 12 bases. Germline V CDR1 and CDR2: MDHEN, SYDVKM. The CDR3 has 15 residues. The trim removed 4 bases at V and 5 bases at J, leaving 5 bases unmatched. CDR3 amino acids: CASSSSSGRAETQYF. The CDR3, as DNA: TGTGCCAGCAGTTCCTCTAGCGGGAGGGCTGAGACCCAGTACTTC.

The gene calls are TRBV4-2 and TRBJ2-5; 10 bases fit TRBD1. After removal of 4 bases from V and 3 bases from J, the junction contained 5 bases not matched to a gene. The CDR3 has 15 amino acids. Germline CDR1 LGHNA, CDR2 YNFKEQ. CDR3 in DNA: TGTGCCAGCAGCCCGGGGACAGGGGACGAAGAGACCCAGTACTTC. Its translation is CASSPGTGDEETQYF.

The chain combines TRBV7-2 with TRBJ2-7, with D possibly being TRBD2 (6 bases). Trimming cost V 3 bases and J 1 base, with 7 bases left between them. The CDR3 extends over 13 amino acids. Germline V gene lookup returns CDR1 SGHTA and CDR2 FQGNSA. The CDR3 spells CASSFAGSYEQYF. For the CDR3, the DNA is TGTGCCAGCAGCTTTGCGGGGTCCTACGAGCAGTACTTC.

The chain employs TRBV28 and TRBJ1-2; perhaps TRBD1 as D (6 bases). The CDR3 extends over 14 amino acids. Trimming removed 5 bases at V and 8 bases at J, with 18 bases between. Germline CDR1 and CDR2: MDHEN and SYDVKM. CDR3 amino acids: CASSPNYPGVGYTF. CDR3 nucleotides: TGTGCCAGCAGTCCTAACTATCCAGGGGTCGGCTACACCTTC.

The chain joins TRBV10-1 to TRBJ2-3; 7 positions match TRBD2. The CDR3 runs 14 residues. J gave up 4 bases and V 3 bases, and 4 bases lay outside the gene matches. The germline V gene has CDR1 WNHNN and CDR2 SYGVQD (reference sequence). DNA for the CDR3: TGCGCCAGCAGTGAACGCGGGAGCCCAGATACGCAGTATTTT. It specifies CASSERGSPDTQYF.

The chain couples TRBV5-1 to TRBJ2-3; 12 nucleotides line up with TRBD2. CDR1 SGHRS and CDR2 YFSETQ come from the germline V gene. The V gene end was trimmed by 4 bases and the J gene end by 6 bases; junction bases not matched to a gene: 3. This CDR3 has 14 residues. Written as DNA, the CDR3 is TGCGCCAGCAGCCCGGGGACTAGCGGGGATACGCAGTATTTT. Translating gives CASSPGTSGDTQYF.

This chain uses TRBV10-3 with TRBJ2-7; 8 nucleotides line up with TRBD1. In germline, CDR1 is ENHRY, CDR2 SYGVKD. V gave up 6 bases and J gave up 2 bases; unmatched junction bases: 12. This CDR3 is 16 amino acids long. CDR3 in amino acids: CAIRGGSGQVTYEQYF. CDR3 sequence (DNA): TGTGCCATCAGAGGAGGGTCGGGACAGGTTACCTACGAGCAGTACTTC.

The rearrangement uses TRBV18 and TRBJ1-5, with D perhaps matching TRBD1 (5 bases). V lost 6 bases and J lost 2, with 11 bases in between. The CDR3 runs to 14 residues. The V gene's germline CDR1 is KGHSH and CDR2 LQKENI. CDR3 nucleotide sequence: TGTGCCAGCTCCCGCACGGGGGGCAATCAGCCCCAGCATTTT. Its protein is CASSRTGGNQPQHF.